The 29 T cell receptor beta chains presented below share a single source sample, sequenced in a study of cytomegalovirus exposure and HLA in healthy donors. Primers for the PCR totalled 60 Vbeta and 13 Jbeta. Produced via immunoSEQ multiplex PCR; TCRdb's table is partial and in-frame only. The sample carries some 160,000 clones, approximately 80% recorded once. Source material: PBMCs. These receptors were collected from a woman aged 18-29 years in good health and CMV-seronegative.

This clone was observed once. J is TRBJ1-2 and V is TRBV20-1, with D tentatively TRBD1 (5 bases). The CDR3 is made up of 11 amino acids. The V and J ends lost 5 bases and 6 bases respectively, with 10 bases between them. The germline V gene encodes CDR1 DFQATT and CDR2 SNEGSKA (reference sequence). The CDR3 region is CSAPWGNGYTF. The CDR3, as DNA: TGCAGTGCTCCGTGGGGCAATGGCTACACCTTC.

The chain has TRBV6-1 and TRBJ2-7; a weak D match, TRBD1 (6 bases). The CDR3 loop spans 12 amino acids. V was clipped by 6 bases and J by 9 bases, with 15 bases between them. Germline-derived CDR1 and CDR2 are MNHNS and SASEGT. CDR3 amino acids: CASSGIQGRQYF. CDR3 sequence (DNA): TGTGCCAGCAGCGGAATACAGGGTAGGCAGTACTTC.

The chain links TRBV6-5 to TRBJ1-5, with D possibly matching TRBD1 (6 bases). The germline V gene encodes CDR1 MNHEY and CDR2 SVGAGI. The CDR3 length is 15 residues. Trimming shortened V by 6 bases and J by 0 bases, and 12 bases separated the two germline ends. CDR3 nucleotide sequence: TGTGCCAGCAGCCAGGGGACACCTAGCAATCAGCCCCAGCATTTT. Its translation: CASSQGTPSNQPQHF.

The gene calls are TRBV28 and TRBJ2-1; D remains unclear. Per the germline V gene, CDR1 is MDHEN and CDR2 is SYDVKM. The CDR3 length is 12 residues. Deletions cut 3 bases from V and 6 bases from J, with 6 bases between. CDR3 sequence: CASSFLSNEQFF. CDR3 DNA sequence: TGTGCCAGCAGTTTCCTTAGCAATGAGCAGTTCTTC.

V is TRBV6-5 and J is TRBJ1-3; D gene unclear. The germline V gene has CDR1 MNHEY and CDR2 SVGAGI. The V gene lost 0 bases and the J gene lost 4 bases, with 13 bases spanning the gap. CDR3 length: 16 residues. As DNA, the CDR3 is TGTGCCAGCAGTTACTCGTACGCTTACACGGGAAACACCATATATTTT. It yields the protein CASSYSYAYTGNTIYF.

This clone was recorded many times. The rearrangement uses TRBV6-4 and TRBJ1-2, with D hard to call. There are 13 residues in the CDR3. Germline-derived CDR1 and CDR2 are MRHNA and SNTAGT. Trimming stripped 6 bases from V and 4 bases from J, with 12 bases between. Here the CDR3 reads CASRNREGYGYTF. The DNA for the CDR3 is TGTGCCAGCAGAAACCGGGAAGGCTATGGCTACACCTTC.

The V call is TRBV27, the J call TRBJ1-2, with a tentative D call TRBD1 (5 bases). From germline, CDR1 is MNHEY and CDR2 SMNVEV (reference sequence). There are 15 residues in the CDR3. V was cut by 1 base and J by 8 bases, with 17 bases left in between. The CDR3 region has the DNA TGTGCCAGCAGTTTATTTAGGGGAACCTCTATGGGCTACACCTTC. Its protein product is CASSLFRGTSMGYTF.

V usage is TRBV2 and J usage is TRBJ2-3; D gene unclear. V was shortened by 3 bases and J by 2 bases, with 6 bases between the two germline ends. CDR3 length equals 13 residues. Per germline, CDR1 SNHLY and CDR2 FYNNEI. CDR3 protein: CASSEAFTDTQYF. In DNA form, the CDR3 reads TGTGCCAGCAGTGAGGCTTTCACAGATACGCAGTATTTT.

The genes are TRBV27 and TRBJ1-6, with 7 bases matching TRBD1. The CDR3 covers 15 residues. Looked up from germline, CDR1 is MNHEY and CDR2 is SMNVEV (reference sequence). V trimming: 7 bases; J trimming: 3 bases; junction bases outside the gene matches: 6. The CDR3: CASTLGTVYNSPLHF. DNA of the CDR3: TGTGCCAGCACCCTGGGGACAGTCTATAATTCACCCCTCCACTTT.

The chain combines TRBV6-5 with TRBJ1-3; tentatively, D is TRBD1 (5 bases). This CDR3 has 16 amino acids. Per germline, CDR1 MNHEY and CDR2 SVGAGI. Trimming took off 2 bases at V and 0 bases at J, with 11 bases between the two ends. The CDR3 nucleotides read TGTGCCAGCAGTTACCGGAAGACAGTCTCTGGAAACACCATATATTTT. Its protein product is CASSYRKTVSGNTIYF.

Only one count was recorded for this clone. The chain is built from TRBV19 and TRBJ2-1; 7 positions match TRBD2. The CDR3 runs 17 residues. With 0 bases clipped from V and 6 bases from J, the junction kept 11 bases outside the gene matches. Germline lookup yields CDR1 LNHDA and CDR2 SQIVND (reference sequence). The CDR3 sequence is CASSIDLELAITNEQFF. Written as DNA, the CDR3 is TGTGCCAGTAGTATAGATCTTGAACTAGCGATAACCAATGAGCAGTTCTTC. Supplemented by reference TRBV19 and TRBJ2-1, the full variable domain reads DGGITQSPKYLFRKEGQNVTLSCEQNLNHDAMYWYRQDPGQGLRLIYYSQIVNDFQKGDIAEGYSVSREKKESFPLTVTSAQKNPTAFYLCASSIDLELAITNEQFFGPGTRLTVL.

J is TRBJ2-7 and V is TRBV6-4; 7 bases line up with TRBD2. The germline CDR1 and CDR2 sequences are MRHNA and SNTAGT. The CDR3 is 16 residues long. J was trimmed by 3 bases and V by 6 bases; bases with no gene match: 14. The CDR3 loop is CASSPWGGDPNYEQYF. DNA of the CDR3: TGTGCCAGCAGCCCGTGGGGGGGAGACCCTAACTACGAGCAGTACTTC.

V and J are TRBV10-2 and TRBJ1-2; 8 positions agree with TRBD1. This CDR3 contains 14 residues. V lost 6 bases, J lost 6 bases, and 9 bases stayed unmatched. From germline, CDR1 is WSHSY and CDR2 SAAADI. In DNA form, the CDR3 reads TGCGCCAGCAGCCAGGGGGCAAGATACGATGGCTACACCTTC. This encodes CASSQGARYDGYTF.

V usage is TRBV6-5 and J usage is TRBJ1-2; the D gene is possibly TRBD1 (5 bases). V was pared by 2 bases and J by 6 bases, with 16 bases between. The CDR3 length is 15 residues. Germline CDR1 MNHEY, CDR2 SVGAGI. CDR3 in amino acids: CASSYGAGNIHGYTF. CDR3 coding DNA: TGTGCCAGCAGTTACGGGGCCGGAAATATCCATGGCTACACCTTC.

The CDR3 region is CASSTSGNEQFF. CDR3 nucleotide sequence: TGTGCCAGCAGCACCTCAGGTAATGAGCAGTTCTTC. This chain links TRBV2 with TRBJ2-1; no definite D call. The germline V and J ends were trimmed by 6 bases and 7 bases, with 10 bases remaining between them. CDR3 length: 12 amino acids. Germline-derived CDR1 and CDR2 are SNHLY and FYNNEI.

The gene calls are TRBV11-2 and TRBJ1-2; 9 bases agree with TRBD1. This CDR3 comprises 14 residues. V trimming: 5 bases; J trimming: 2 bases; junction bases outside the gene matches: 3. Germline V lookup: CDR1 SGHAT, CDR2 FQNNGV. The CDR3 is CASSAGQGNYGYTF. The CDR3 DNA reads TGTGCCAGCAGCGCGGGACAGGGAAACTATGGCTACACCTTC.

This chain connects TRBV18 to TRBJ2-3; D is undetermined. CDR3 length: 13 amino acids. Between the trimmed V and J ends, which lost 4 bases and 2 bases, there was a span of 7 bases. Germline V gene lookup returns CDR1 KGHSH and CDR2 LQKENI. The CDR3 nucleotides read TGTGCCAGCTCACAACCTAACACAGATACGCAGTATTTT. Protein product: CASSQPNTDTQYF.

There are a few counts of this clone. The chain is built from TRBV18 and TRBJ2-5; 14 bases match TRBD2. Germline loops: CDR1 KGHSH, CDR2 LQKENI. The CDR3 has 15 residues. Trimming took 6 bases from V and 2 from J; bases not matched to a gene: 2. CDR3 sequence: CASSGTSGSQETQYF. In nucleotides, the CDR3 is TGTGCCAGCTCCGGGACTAGCGGGAGTCAAGAGACCCAGTACTTC.

This chain joins TRBV28 and TRBJ1-2, with D tentatively TRBD1 (5 bases). This CDR3 comprises 13 residues. The germline CDR1 and CDR2 sequences are MDHEN and SYDVKM. Trimming left V 5 bases short and J 4 bases short, with 11 bases between. The CDR3 bases are TGTGCCAGCAGTACCTCAGGGTCCTATGGCTACACCTTC. Translating it yields CASSTSGSYGYTF.

This chain joins TRBV7-2 and TRBJ1-6, with D possibly TRBD1 on 6 matching bases. This CDR3 is 15 amino acids long. The V end lost 6 bases, the J end lost 4 bases, and 13 bases lay between the germline ends. The V gene's germline CDR1 is SGHTA and CDR2 FQGNSA. Written as DNA, the CDR3 is TGTGCCAGCAGGGCCTCTACAGGGTATAATTCACCCCTCCACTTT. It codes for CASRASTGYNSPLHF. The whole variable domain, remainder taken from reference TRBV7-2 and TRBJ1-6, is GAGVSQSPSNKVTEKGKDVELRCDPISGHTALYWYRQSLGQGLEFLIYFQGNSAPDKSGLPSDRFSAERTGGSVSTLTIQRTQQEDSAVYLCASRASTGYNSPLHFGNGTRLTVT.

The chain employs TRBV21-1 and TRBJ1-1; TRBD1 is the table's D call, not checked against the DNA. TRBV21-1 is deemed a pseudogene. The CDR3 spans 15 residues. CDR3 protein: CASSKGGQANTEAFF. The CDR3 DNA is TGTGCCAGCAGCAAGGGGGGACAGGCTAACACTGAAGCTTTCTTT.

This sequence joins TRBV11-3 and TRBJ1-1; D is possibly TRBD1 (5 bases). The V and J ends lost 5 bases and 0 bases respectively, with 10 bases between them. This CDR3 contains 14 residues. Germline V CDR1 and CDR2: SGHNT, YENEEA. CDR3 loop: CASSPKQVNTEAFF. For the CDR3, the DNA is TGTGCCAGCAGCCCCAAACAGGTGAACACTGAAGCTTTCTTT.

With respect to this clone: Other DNA sequences in the same sample also yield this CDR3. The genes are TRBV2 and TRBJ2-5; D possibly corresponds to TRBD1 (7 bases). Looked up from germline, CDR1 is SNHLY and CDR2 is FYNNEI. This CDR3 has 13 amino acids. V lost 5 bases to trimming and J lost 5 bases, with 12 bases between them. The CDR3 bases are TGTGCCAGCAGTACACAGGGGAGGGAGACCCAGTACTTC. The encoded protein is CASSTQGRETQYF. The full variable domain, its missing parts supplied by reference TRBV2 and TRBJ2-5, is EPEVTQTPSHQVTQMGQEVILRCVPISNHLYFYWYRQILGQKVEFLVSFYNNEISEKSEIFDDQFSVERPDGSNFTLKIRSTKLEDSAMYFCASSTQGRETQYFGPGTRLLVL.

The J gene is TRBJ1-5, the V gene TRBV7-8, with no clear D. V lost 5 bases, J lost 9 bases, and 20 bases lay in between. Looked up from germline, CDR1 is SGHVS and CDR2 is FQNEAQ. The CDR3 has 15 amino acids. CDR3 bases: TGTGCCAGCAGCCTATTTACCGGGAGGGCTCGGCCCCAGCATTTT. Amino acids: CASSLFTGRARPQHF.

The rearrangement joins TRBV11-3 to TRBJ2-3, with 8 nucleotides matching TRBD2. J was trimmed by 5 bases and V by 1 base; bases with no gene match: 14. This CDR3 comprises 18 residues. From germline, CDR1 is SGHNT and CDR2 YENEEA. CDR3 DNA: TGTGCCAGCAGCTTAGGGTTGATTGGCGGGGGGTCAGGAGATACGCAGTATTTT. Its translation: CASSLGLIGGGSGDTQYF.

The chain carries TRBV4-1 and TRBJ2-6, with 9 bases matching TRBD1. This CDR3 region has 17 residues. J lost 2 bases, V lost 2 bases, and 4 bases had no gene match. CDR1 and CDR2 from the germline V gene are MGHRA and YSYEKL. Here the CDR3 DNA reads TGCGCCAGCAGCCAACCGGGACAGGGAACTGGGGCCAACGTCCTGACTTTC. Its translation is CASSQPGQGTGANVLTF.

CDR3 sequence reads: CASSLGRTISQYF. The CDR3 bases are TGTGCCAGCAGTTTAGGGAGGACGATATCGCAGTATTTT. This chain joins TRBV27 and TRBJ2-3; possibly TRBD2 for D (6 bases). V was trimmed by 2 bases and J by 10 bases, leaving 13 bases between them. Germline assignment: CDR1 MNHEY and CDR2 SMNVEV (reference sequence). This CDR3 is 13 amino acids long.

This chain uses TRBV7-2 with TRBJ1-4; no reliable D call. Germline CDR1 is SGHTA and CDR2 is FQGNSA. The CDR3 runs to 15 residues. V was clipped by 0 bases and J by 0 bases, with 5 bases between them. The CDR3 bases are TGTGCCAGCAGCTTAGCGGCAGCAACTAATGAAAAACTGTTTTTT. Translation: CASSLAAATNEKLFF.

This rearrangement joins TRBV7-9 to TRBJ1-3, with 11 bases identical to TRBD1. V lost 6 bases, J lost 8 bases, and 6 bases stayed unmatched. Germline CDR1 reads SEHNR; CDR2 reads FQNEAQ (reference sequence). The CDR3 is 14 amino acids. The CDR3 DNA reads as TGTGCCAGCAGGCTGGGACAGGGGGTCGACACCATATATTTT. As protein: CASRLGQGVDTIYF.